The clone carrying this TCR beta chain has a handful of counts. The data originate from a study of PD-L1 blockade in urothelial cancer. CDR3 length: 15 residues. Trimming took 3 bases from V and 6 from J; bases not matched to a gene: 3. CDR1 and CDR2 (germline): SGHRS, YFSETQ. Using immunoSEQ multiplex PCR, the repertoire was profiled, and TCRdb retains in-frame clones only, with some absent. Among 70,000 to 85,000 clones listed, less than 90% were seen once. The receptor was isolated from a man between 65 and 85 years old with urothelial cancer. Sequenced here: PBMCs, sampled around atezolizumab (anti-PD-L1) treatment. The chain links TRBV5-1 to TRBJ2-7, with 16 bases fitting TRBD2. CDR3 loop: CASSSGTSGRVEQYF. CDR3 nucleotide sequence: TGCGCCAGCAGCTCAGGGACTAGCGGGAGGGTCGAGCAGTACTTC.